The rows below give T cell receptor beta chains drawn from one sample of a study of Graves' ophthalmopathy and Graves' hyperthyroidism. In TCRdb, the multiplex PCR reads were re-called with MiXCR into one record per CDR3 protein. The sample shows about 1.2 million distinct CDR3 sequences, about 40% of them seen only once. The sample comprised peripheral blood or thyroid tissue (not recorded which). Receptor source: an adult man with Graves' hyperthyroidism. CDR3s include the opening cysteine and the closing phenylalanine or tryptophan. D genes are given only for firm matches. Clone size appears in some rows only: once, few, many, or a class for an expanded clone.

V	J	D	size	DNA	CDR3
TRBV20-1	TRBJ2-2	.	few	TGCAGTGCTAGAGATCTTTCGGCTAGTCGGGACACCGGGGAGCTGTTTTTT	CSARDLSASRDTGELFF
TRBV27	TRBJ2-7	.	.	TGTGCCAGCAGTTTATACCCATATTACGAGCAGTACTTC	CASSLYPYYEQYF
TRBV7-2	TRBJ2-2	TRBD2	.	TGTGCCAGCAGCCGCCGACTAGCGGGGCGAACCGGGGAGCTGTTTTTT	CASSRRLAGRTGELFF
TRBV4-1	TRBJ2-7	.	few	TGCGCCAGCAGTCACCAAGGAGGGGAGCAGTACTTC	CASSHQGGEQYF
TRBV19	TRBJ1-5	.	many	TGTGCCAGTAGTGACCAGGGCGGGGAGCCCCAGCATTTT	CASSDQGGEPQHF
TRBV29-1	TRBJ2-5	TRBD1	many	TGCAGCGGGGTGAAACAGGGGGAGACCCAGTACTTC	CSGVKQGETQYF
TRBV9	TRBJ2-7	TRBD2	.	TGTGCCGGCAGCCCCGGACTAGCCGTCCACGAGCAGTACTTC	CAGSPGLAVHEQYF
TRBV7-8	TRBJ2-7	TRBD2	many	TGTGCCAGCAGCCGTCTAGCGGACCACGAGCAGTACTTC	CASSRLADHEQYF
TRBV7-6	TRBJ1-4	.	few	TGTGCCAGCAGCTTAGATATCTGGCAGGACGCAACTAATGAAAAACTGTTTTTT	CASSLDIWQDATNEKLFF
TRBV14	TRBJ2-7	.	many	TGTGCCAGCAGCCAAGTTGGGCGAAGAATCTACGAGCAGTACTTC	CASSQVGRRIYEQYF
TRBV25-1	TRBJ2-7	TRBD1	.	TGTGCCAGCAGCGAACTACCTACCGGGACAGCAGACAATGAGCAGTACTTC	CASSELPTGTADNEQYF
TRBV2	TRBJ2-5	.	.	TGTGCCAGCAGCAAGGTGGCGCTAGACCTCCAAGAGACCCAGTACTTC	CASSKVALDLQETQYF
TRBV15	TRBJ1-5	.	.	TGTGCCACCGAGGAGGCAGACAATAGCAATCAGCCCCAGCATTTT	CATEEADNSNQPQHF
TRBV10-3	TRBJ1-4	.	.	TGTGCCATCAGTATGGACAGTTGGGAAAAACTGTTTTTT	CAISMDSWEKLFF
TRBV12-3/TRBV12-4	TRBJ1-4	TRBD1	many	TGTGCCAGCAGTACTAACAGGGGGTCTAATGAAAAACTGTTTTTT	CASSTNRGSNEKLFF
TRBV3-1	TRBJ2-5	.	many	TGTGCCAGCAGCCAGGCGGGAACGGGGCTGGGAGAGACCCAGTACTTC	CASSQAGTGLGETQYF
TRBV5-4	TRBJ2-7	.	.	TGTGCCAGCAGCTTACCCTATGACGGGACACGGGCGGTAACGAGCTACGAGCAGTACTTC	CASSLPYDGTRAVTSYEQYF
TRBV9	TRBJ2-5	TRBD2	.	TGTGCCAGCAGCGTGTCAGCGGGACCTCAAGAGACCCAGTACTTC	CASSVSAGPQETQYF
TRBV5-1	TRBJ2-7	.	few	TGCGCCAGCAGCTTGGAGGCAGGGTTCGACGAGCAGTACTTC	CASSLEAGFDEQYF
TRBV20-1	TRBJ2-7	TRBD2	.	TGCAGTGCTCTCGGACTAGCGGGAGTAGGAACCTACGAGCAGTACTTC	CSALGLAGVGTYEQYF
TRBV6-5	TRBJ1-1	.	.	TGTGCCAGCACTTTACCGATGGCTATGAACACTGAAGCTTTCTTT	CASTLPMAMNTEAFF
TRBV20-1	TRBJ2-6	TRBD1	.	TGCAGTGCCCCCGACAGGGGCGGCTCTGGGGCCAACGTCCTGACTTTC	CSAPDRGGSGANVLTF
TRBV4-1	TRBJ2-7	TRBD2	many	TGCGCCAGCAGCCAAGCAATGACAGCGGGGTTGTACTTC	CASSQAMTAGLYF
TRBV4-1	TRBJ2-5	TRBD2	.	TGCGCCAGCAGCCAAGACCCGGGACTAGGATCTGGGACCCAGTACTTC	CASSQDPGLGSGTQYF
TRBV29-1	TRBJ1-2	.	.	TGCAGCGTCGTCACCAGGGCGAGTTTGAGCTATGGCTACACCTTC	CSVVTRASLSYGYTF
TRBV7-8	TRBJ2-7	.	many	TGTGCCAGCAGCTACGCAGAAGCGTCGCAGTACTTC	CASSYAEASQYF
TRBV11-2	TRBJ2-7	.	many	TGTGCCAGCAGCCTAGGCCGGTTTCAGTACGAGCAGTACTTC	CASSLGRFQYEQYF
TRBV6-6	TRBJ1-4	TRBD1	few	TGTGCCAGCACCAAGGGGGCAGGGATCAGGGCGCATAGCGAAAAACTGTTTTTT	CASTKGAGIRAHSEKLFF
TRBV6-5	TRBJ1-2	TRBD1	.	TGTGCCAGCAGTTACTCTCAGGGGGAGTCTTCCTATGGCTACACCTTC	CASSYSQGESSYGYTF
TRBV10-3	TRBJ2-7	.	many	TGTGCCATCAAAGGGACGGACGAGCAGTACTTC	CAIKGTDEQYF
TRBV10-3	TRBJ1-1	.	many	TGTGCCATCGGGCAGGGCGAAACTTTCTTT	CAIGQGETFF
TRBV12-3/TRBV12-4	TRBJ1-1	.	.	TGTGCCAGCAGTTCCCCTCGCAGGGACCTTGAAGCTTTCTTT	CASSSPRRDLEAFF
TRBV10-3	TRBJ2-3	.	.	TGTGCCATCAGTGGCGGGAATACGGATACGCAGTATTTT	CAISGGNTDTQYF
TRBV7-2	TRBJ2-2	.	many	TGTGCCAGCAGCTTAGCGCTGTCTGGGACGGAGGAGCTGTTTTTT	CASSLALSGTEELFF
TRBV18	TRBJ1-4	TRBD1	.	TGTGCCACGACGGGACAGCAGGATGAAAAACTGTTTTTT	CATTGQQDEKLFF
TRBV12-3/TRBV12-4	TRBJ2-6	.	many	TGTGCCAGCAGGGGATCCAGGGGCGCCAACTCTGGGGCCAACGTCCTGACTTTC	CASRGSRGANSGANVLTF
TRBV5-1	TRBJ1-6	.	once	TGCGCCAGCCAGGCAAGGACTAATTCACCCCTCCACTTT	CASQARTNSPLHF
TRBV7-8	TRBJ1-1	.	few	TGTGCCAGCAGCCAACTTAGGACAGCAATGAACACTGAAGCTTTCTTT	CASSQLRTAMNTEAFF
TRBV7-8	TRBJ1-2	.	.	TGTGCCAGCAGCTTAGCGCTTATGGGTAATGGCTACACCTTC	CASSLALMGNGYTF
TRBV20-1	TRBJ1-5	.	many	TGCAGTGCTGGTCCGGGATTCTTAGATCAGCCCCAGCATTTT	CSAGPGFLDQPQHF
TRBV5-1	TRBJ2-2	TRBD2	.	TGCGCCAGCAGCTTAGGGACTAGCGGTAACACCGGGGAGCTGTTTTTT	CASSLGTSGNTGELFF
TRBV12-3/TRBV12-4	TRBJ1-2	.	.	TGTGCCACCTCCGGGTTCTATGGCTACACCTTC	CATSGFYGYTF
TRBV10-3	TRBJ2-7	.	many	TGTGCCATCAAGACTACCACCTACGAGCAGTACTTC	CAIKTTTYEQYF
TRBV6-2/TRBV6-3	TRBJ2-5	TRBD2	many	TGTGCCAGCACCGGACTAGCGGGAGAGACCCAGTACTTC	CASTGLAGETQYF
TRBV2	TRBJ1-2	.	many	TGTGCCAGCAGCGGAGGGACGCCTAGGATGAACTATGGCTACACCTTC	CASSGGTPRMNYGYTF
TRBV4-3	TRBJ1-5	.	.	TGCGCCAGCAGCCAAGATGGGGGAGTCAATCAGCCCCAGCATTTT	CASSQDGGVNQPQHF
TRBV6-6	TRBJ2-6	TRBD2	.	TGTGCCAGCAATAGGGAGGGGTCTGGGGCCAACGTCCTGACTTTC	CASNREGSGANVLTF
TRBV12-3/TRBV12-4	TRBJ2-7	TRBD1	few	TGTGCCAGCAGTTTATATCAGGGGGCTAAGCAGTACTTC	CASSLYQGAKQYF